This T cell receptor (beta chain) was recorded in a study of naive and memory T cell subsets. As to this clonotype: Its antigen is not identified.

Losses at the gene ends were 5 bases for V and 0 bases for J; bases not matched to a gene: 12. Germline loops: CDR1 LNHDA, CDR2 SQIVND (reference sequence). CDR3 length equals 17 residues. Amplification of ligated cDNA took four PCR rounds with SP2 and nested alpha and beta constant primers. Blood and skin TCR RNA was reverse transcribed with alpha and beta constant primers. TCRdb passed the 5' RACE reads through MiXCR, listing each CDR3 protein once. The table lists roughly 62,000 distinct CDR3 sequences, 7% to 8% of them singletons. A UMI-containing oligonucleotide was joined by 3' ligation to the TCR cDNA template. Study-wide points: This RNA-based method may be sensitive to activation-related transcript changes.

The sequence came from a female donor in good health. The V call is TRBV19, the J call TRBJ2-7; TRBD1 agrees at 8 bases. The CDR3 here is CASSPRQGTASSYEQYF. The CDR3 coding sequence is TGTGCCAGTAGTCCTCGACAGGGGACCGCGAGCTCCTACGAGCAGTACTTC.